The entry below gives a single T cell receptor beta chain sequence along with its context. The antigen is not known. This sample is part of a study of cytomegalovirus exposure and HLA in healthy donors. Study-level background: Prior work identified roughly 120 million unique TCR beta sequences in some 200 million T cells. General study points: Reported results showed that the classifier diagnosed cytomegalovirus status with high specificity and sensitivity. A later analysis by the authors found several of the most significant clusters apparently linked to common viral pathogens.

Use of 60 Vbeta and 13 Jbeta primers characterized the PCR. Measured with immunoSEQ multiplex PCR; TCRdb has only the in-frame clones, and not every one. The data show roughly 100,000 clones, roughly 71% seen once. The CDR3 runs 18 residues. The junction had 5 bases not matched to a gene; V was cut back by 1 base and J by 0 bases. The germline gives CDR1 SNHLY, CDR2 FYNNEI. The J gene is TRBJ2-3, the V gene TRBV2; 12 nucleotides agree with TRBD2. Input material: PBMCs. This clonotype was sampled from a man between 50 and 59 years old in good health and CMV-seronegative. CDR3 residues: CASSEGLAGVSSTDTQYF. The CDR3 DNA follows: TGTGCCAGCAGTGAAGGACTAGCGGGGGTTTCCAGCACAGATACGCAGTATTTT.